This T cell receptor beta chain comes out of a study of T cell repertoires in cytomegalovirus infection. TCRdb ran MiXCR on the reads and lists one entry per CDR3 protein. The profile shows tens of thousands of distinct CDR3 sequences, approximately 22% of them singletons. The table lists this clonotype with many counts. The antigen remains undetermined. The CDR3 contains 12 residues. With 5 bases removed from V and 8 bases from J, the gap between germline ends came to 13 bases. The rearrangement joins TRBV12-3 or TRBV12-4 to TRBJ2-7; D gene uncertain. The material sequenced was PBMCs, sequenced either directly or after in vitro stimulation (not recorded which). This TCR was recovered from a human donor in good health (CMV status not recorded). Some clones in this sample may be carry-over from other donors' samples. CDR3 coding DNA: TGTGCCAGCAGTAATCACGGACGTAAGCAGTACTTC. Residues: CASSNHGRKQYF.